This TCR beta chain emerged from a study of Graves' ophthalmopathy and Graves' hyperthyroidism. Study-level points and caveats: Among thyroid clonotypes expanded above 0.001 frequency, most also appeared in blood.

The hyperthyroidism patients, aged 18 to 65, had been newly diagnosed, with under 2 months' duration. Additional autoimmune diseases, uncontrolled infections, pregnancy or lactation disqualified patients. Looked up from germline, CDR1 is DFQATT and CDR2 is SNEGSKA (reference sequence). The CDR3 runs 14 residues. V was clipped by 6 bases and J by 2 bases; unmatched bases: 7. This clonotype was detected many times. What it recognizes is unknown. Investigators amplified TCR beta CDR3 regions from RNA transcripts. Following a first-round RT-PCR that used HTBI primers, a second-round multiplex PCR was carried out. One entry per CDR3 protein results from TCRdb running MiXCR on the multiplex PCR reads. Of 500,000 to 700,000 distinct CDR3 sequences listed, approximately 22% are singletons.

Sequenced: peripheral blood. This TCR came from a woman between 18 and 30 years old with stable Graves' hyperthyroidism. Some clones in this sample may be carry-over from other donors' samples. This chain links TRBV20-1 with TRBJ2-7; TRBD2 matches 10 bases. The CDR3 sequence is CSAPLAGSTYEQYF. The CDR3 DNA reads as TGCAGTGCCCCACTAGCGGGATCTACCTACGAGCAGTACTTC.